This entry lists 7 T cell receptor beta chains sequenced from one sample in a study of cytomegalovirus exposure and HLA in healthy donors. Both 60 Vbeta primers and 13 Jbeta primers went into the PCR. Method: immunoSEQ multiplex PCR; TCRdb's copy keeps in-frame clones and lacks some. Of 200,000 to 250,000 clones listed, 77% are singletons. What was sequenced was PBMCs. These receptors came from a woman in her sixties or seventies in good health and CMV-seropositive.

This clone was detected only once. The chain employs TRBV10-3 and TRBJ2-5; D is perhaps TRBD1 (5 bases). This CDR3 has 10 amino acids. Trimming removed 8 bases from V and 7 bases from J, with 8 bases in between. Germline CDR1 and CDR2: ENHRY and SYGVKD. The DNA for the CDR3 is TGTGCCATCGGGGCGGCGACCCAGTACTTC. Its protein product is CAIGAATQYF.

The chain employs TRBV10-1 and TRBJ1-5; D is perhaps TRBD1 (5 bases). V shed 3 bases and J shed 6 bases, with 9 bases lying between them. This CDR3 is 13 amino acids long. Germline V gives CDR1 WNHNN, CDR2 SYGVQD (reference sequence). The CDR3 is CASSDREGQPQHF. The CDR3 DNA reads as TGCGCCAGCAGTGACAGGGAGGGTCAGCCCCAGCATTTT.

The chain employs TRBV30 and TRBJ1-1; tentatively, D is TRBD1 (6 bases). This CDR3 is 13 amino acids long. Germline V gene data show CDR1 as GTSNPN and CDR2 as SVGIG (reference sequence). Trimming shortened V by 4 bases and J by 5 bases, and 14 bases separated the two germline ends. The CDR3 loop is CAWTEQGGTEAFF. The CDR3 nucleotides read TGTGCCTGGACAGAACAGGGAGGGACTGAAGCTTTCTTT.

This clone has just one count. The junction differs from germline at one of its ends, possibly a read error. The chain links TRBV7-2 to TRBJ2-1; D might be TRBD2 (6 bases). Germline V lookup: CDR1 SGHTA, CDR2 FQGNSA. This CDR3 comprises 13 residues. The CDR3 DNA reads TGTGCCAGCAGTTACGGGACTCACAATAAGCAGTTCTTC. The encoded protein is CASSYGTHNKQFF.

The chain joins TRBV5-4 to TRBJ2-7; D call uncertain. The CDR3 length is 11 residues. The V end lost 5 bases, the J end lost 10 bases, and 13 bases lay between the germline ends. CDR1 and CDR2 (germline): SGHNT, YYREEE (reference sequence). CDR3 nucleotides: TGTGCCAGCAGTTCGCAGGTAGAACAGTACTTC. Its translation is CASSSQVEQYF.

The CDR3 region has the DNA TGTGCCAGCAGCTATCTAGCGGGAGGGGGAGATACGCAGTATTTT. It encodes CASSYLAGGGDTQYF. The V call is TRBV11-2, the J call TRBJ2-3; 12 nucleotides align to TRBD2. From germline, CDR1 is SGHAT and CDR2 FQNNGV. The CDR3 covers 15 residues. Losses at the gene ends were 4 bases for V and 5 bases for J; bases not matched to a gene: 4.

This clone was seen a handful of times. The V gene is TRBV30, the J gene TRBJ2-7, with D unresolved. V gave up 2 bases and J gave up 1 base, with 6 bases separating them. In germline, CDR1 is GTSNPN, CDR2 SVGIG (reference sequence). The CDR3 length is 12 residues. The CDR3 is CAWSSVSYEQYF. CDR3 sequence (DNA): TGTGCCTGGAGTTCAGTATCCTACGAGCAGTACTTC. Full variable domain (missing parts from reference TRBV30 and TRBJ2-7): SQTIHQWPATLVQPVGSPLSLECTVEGTSNPNLYWYRQAAGRGLQLLFYSVGIGQISSEVPQNLSASRPQDRQFILSSKKLLLSDSGFYLCAWSSVSYEQYFGPGTRLTVT.